These 22 T cell receptor beta chains share one sample of origin, sequenced in a study of blood T cell repertoires in COVID-19. Clones were read by immunoSEQ multiplex PCR, and TCRdb kept only the in-frame ones, dropping some. The sample consists of 200,000 to 250,000 clones, roughly 84% of them appearing once. The sample was peripheral blood. Every receptor here comes from a woman older than 75 with active or convalescent COVID-19.

The rearrangement uses TRBV18 and TRBJ2-7; 8 bases are a match to TRBD2. V trimming: 5 bases; J trimming: 0 bases; junction bases outside the gene matches: 12. The germline V gene encodes CDR1 KGHSH and CDR2 LQKENI. This CDR3 comprises 17 residues. The CDR3 loop is CASSAYESGGRSYEQYF. The DNA for the CDR3 is TGTGCCAGCTCAGCCTATGAGAGCGGGGGCCGCTCCTACGAGCAGTACTTC.

This chain joins TRBV18 and TRBJ2-3; possibly TRBD2 for D (6 bases). Trimming cost V 3 bases and J 1 base, with 11 bases left between them. This CDR3 has 15 amino acids. Germline lookup yields CDR1 KGHSH and CDR2 LQKENI. CDR3 residues: CASSPFGGGTDTQYF. The CDR3 DNA follows: TGTGCCAGCTCACCTTTCGGCGGGGGCACAGATACGCAGTATTTT. Variable domain in full (rest from reference TRBV18 and TRBJ2-3): NAGVMQNPRHLVRRRGQEARLRCSPMKGHSHVYWYRQLPEEGLKFMVYLQKENIIDESGMPKERFSAEFPKEGPSILRIQQVVRGDSAAYFCASSPFGGGTDTQYFGPGTRLTVL.

The chain employs TRBV20-1 and TRBJ2-6; the match to TRBD1 covers 8 bases. Germline CDR1 is DFQATT and CDR2 is SNEGSKA (reference sequence). The CDR3 spans 19 residues. Trimming removed 3 bases from V and 0 bases from J; junction bases left unmatched: 13. The CDR3 loop is CSASVPLGTGHSGANVLTF. Here the CDR3 DNA reads TGCAGTGCTAGTGTCCCCCTGGGGACAGGCCACTCTGGGGCCAACGTCCTGACTTTC.

The chain employs TRBV7-9 and TRBJ1-2; no firm D call. From germline, CDR1 is SEHNR and CDR2 FQNEAQ (reference sequence). The CDR3 spans 13 residues. The V end was cut by 1 base, the J end by 1 base, with 4 bases between. CDR3 residues: CASSLVFNYGYTF. The CDR3 nucleotides are TGTGCCAGCAGCTTAGTATTTAACTATGGCTACACCTTC. The complete variable domain, with remaining parts taken from reference TRBV7-9 and TRBJ1-2, reads DTGVSQNPRHKITKRGQNVTFRCDPISEHNRLYWYRQTLGQGPEFLTYFQNEAQLEKSRLLSDRFSAERPKGSFSTLEIQRTEQGDSAMYLCASSLVFNYGYTFGSGTRLTVV.

The chain uses TRBV9 and TRBJ2-7; 11 nucleotides match TRBD2. This CDR3 contains 14 residues. J lost 2 bases, V lost 4 bases, and 2 bases had no gene match. Looked up from germline, CDR1 is SGDLS and CDR2 is YYNGEE. CDR3 in amino acids: CASSLGLAAYEQYF. CDR3 DNA: TGTGCCAGCAGCTTGGGACTAGCGGCCTACGAGCAGTACTTC.

The genes are TRBV24-1 and TRBJ2-1, with 14 positions matching TRBD2. Germline CDR1 reads KGHDR; CDR2 reads SFDVKD. After removal of 9 bases from V and 7 bases from J, the junction contained 7 bases not matched to a gene. The CDR3 is 15 residues long. CDR3 in DNA: TGTGCCACCGAGGGACTAGCGGGAGAGAGGAATGAGCAGTTCTTC. Protein sequence: CATEGLAGERNEQFF.

The chain carries TRBV6-2 or TRBV6-3 and TRBJ2-7; D is unclear. V was pared by 4 bases and J by 4 bases, with 5 bases between. The length of the CDR3 is 11 residues. Germline assignment: CDR1 MNHEY and CDR2 SVGEGT. Here the CDR3 reads CASSSAYEQYF. The CDR3 nucleotides are TGTGCCAGCAGTTCCGCGTACGAGCAGTACTTC.

This chain connects TRBV24-1 to TRBJ2-2; 9 bases are shared with TRBD1. This CDR3 is 16 amino acids long. The V gene's germline CDR1 is KGHDR and CDR2 SFDVKD. V trimming: 3 bases; J trimming: 6 bases; junction bases outside the gene matches: 7. CDR3 protein: CATSDPGQGFAGELFF. The CDR3 region has the DNA TGTGCCACCAGTGATCCGGGACAGGGTTTTGCCGGGGAGCTGTTTTTT.

This chain connects TRBV2 to TRBJ1-1; D is unresolved. The germline gives CDR1 SNHLY, CDR2 FYNNEI. CDR3 length: 16 amino acids. Trimming left V 2 bases short and J 4 bases short, with 17 bases between. DNA of the CDR3: TGTGCCAGCAGTGAATTTCAGGTCTCTGCGGGCACTGAAGCTTTCTTT. This codes for CASSEFQVSAGTEAFF. The full variable domain, rest sourced from reference TRBV2 and TRBJ1-1, is EPEVTQTPSHQVTQMGQEVILRCVPISNHLYFYWYRQILGQKVEFLVSFYNNEISEKSEIFDDQFSVERPDGSNFTLKIRSTKLEDSAMYFCASSEFQVSAGTEAFFGQGTRLTVV.

The J gene is TRBJ2-5, the V gene TRBV5-1; 10 positions agree with TRBD1. CDR1 is SGHRS and CDR2 is YFSETQ in the germline V gene. This CDR3 comprises 15 residues. The V segment lost 0 bases and the J segment 4 bases; nucleotides outside the gene matches: 3. The CDR3: CASSLGQGAGETQYF. CDR3 coding DNA: TGCGCCAGCAGCTTGGGACAGGGGGCGGGAGAGACCCAGTACTTC.

This clone was seen only once. CDR3 sequence (DNA): TGTGCCAGCAGTTTAGACAGGGGCGATGAGCAGTTCTTC. It is translated as CASSLDRGDEQFF. The chain joins TRBV12-3 or TRBV12-4 to TRBJ2-1; 7 nucleotides match TRBD1. Trimming removed 1 base from V and 8 bases from J; junction bases left unmatched: 2. CDR3 size: 13 residues.

The chain uses TRBV30 and TRBJ1-3; 9 nucleotides agree with TRBD1. Germline V gene sequence: CDR1 GTSNPN, CDR2 SVGIG (reference sequence). The CDR3 spans 18 residues. The V and J ends lost 4 bases and 0 bases, in that order; junction bases with no gene match: 13. The DNA of the CDR3 is TGTGCCTGGACTCCCGCCGGGACAGGGTTTCACTCTGGAAACACCATATATTTT. Protein: CAWTPAGTGFHSGNTIYF.

This chain uses TRBV9 with TRBJ2-5; the match to TRBD1 covers 9 bases. Per germline, CDR1 SGDLS and CDR2 YYNGEE. With V trimmed by 0 bases and J by 4 bases, 1 base remained unmatched. CDR3 size: 14 residues. In nucleotides, the CDR3 is TGTGCCAGCAGCGTAGAGGGACAGGGAGAGACCCAGTACTTC. Amino acids: CASSVEGQGETQYF.

This rearrangement joins TRBV7-9 to TRBJ2-5; 14 bases match TRBD2. Germline trimming cut 11 bases from V and 5 bases from J; bases unmatched to any gene: 7. Germline CDR1 is SEHNR and CDR2 is FQNEAQ (reference sequence). The CDR3 is 14 residues long. CDR3 nucleotide sequence: TGTGCCGGGGGGACTAGCGGGAGTTCGGAGACCCAGTACTTC. Its protein product is CAGGTSGSSETQYF. The whole variable domain, remainder taken from reference TRBV7-9 and TRBJ2-5, is DTGVSQNPRHKITKRGQNVTFRCDPISEHNRLYWYRQTLGQGPEFLTYFQNEAQLEKSRLLSDRFSAERPKGSFSTLEIQRTEQGDSAMYLCAGGTSGSSETQYFGPGTRLLVL.

The chain combines TRBV11-3 with TRBJ1-2; 7 bases align to TRBD1. The CDR3 contains 15 residues. The trim removed 5 bases at V and 3 bases at J, leaving 9 bases unmatched. Germline V lookup: CDR1 SGHNT, CDR2 YENEEA. The DNA of the CDR3 is TGTGCCAGCAGCCACCGGGACAGCCCATACTATGGCTACACCTTC. Translation: CASSHRDSPYYGYTF.

The chain links TRBV16 to TRBJ2-2; D not resolved. The CDR3 runs 15 residues. V was cut by 0 bases and J by 1 base, with 6 bases left in between. Germline V gene lookup returns CDR1 KGHSY and CDR2 FQNENV. This CDR3 reads CASSQSIQNTGELFF. The CDR3 DNA reads as TGTGCCAGCAGCCAATCCATACAGAACACCGGGGAGCTGTTTTTT.

CDR3 region: CASSQGVRGEQFF. As DNA, the CDR3 is TGTGCCAGCAGCCAGGGGGTAAGAGGTGAGCAGTTCTTC. This chain connects TRBV11-1 to TRBJ2-1; 7 nucleotides line up with TRBD1. Germline CDR1 SGHAT, CDR2 FQDESV (reference sequence). The junction had 7 bases not matched to a gene; V was cut back by 5 bases and J by 9 bases. This CDR3 region has 13 residues.

There are a few counts of this clone. This rearrangement joins TRBV27 to TRBJ2-1, with 13 bases identical to TRBD2. V lost 5 bases to trimming and J lost 8 bases; unmatched junction nucleotides: 6. The CDR3 is 15 amino acids. Germline V lookup: CDR1 MNHEY, CDR2 SMNVEV (reference sequence). CDR3 in amino acids: CASSTGTSGKYEQFF. The CDR3 DNA reads TGTGCCAGCAGTACCGGGACTAGCGGGAAATATGAGCAGTTCTTC.

The chain links TRBV19 to TRBJ1-2; 10 bases map to TRBD1. This CDR3 is built from 16 residues. Germline CDR1 and CDR2: LNHDA and SQIVND (reference sequence). Germline trimming cut 2 bases from V and 8 bases from J; bases unmatched to any gene: 11. The DNA for the CDR3 is TGTGCCAGTAGTATAATATATGTGACAGGGGGCCGCGGCTACACCTTC. Residues: CASSIIYVTGGRGYTF.

The genes are TRBV5-5 and TRBJ1-2; 7 bases map to TRBD1. The germline gives CDR1 SGHKS, CDR2 YYEKEE (reference sequence). The CDR3 covers 15 residues. The V gene end was trimmed by 1 base and the J gene end by 4 bases; junction bases not matched to a gene: 7. CDR3 sequence (DNA): TGTGCCAGCAGCTTGATATTGACAGGGAGCTATGGCTACACCTTC. Translated: CASSLILTGSYGYTF. The full variable domain, in which reference TRBV5-5 and TRBJ1-2 provide the parts outside the CDR3, is DAGVTQSPTHLIKTRGQQVTLRCSPISGHKSVSWYQQVLGQGPQFIFQYYEKEERGRGNFPDRFSARQFPNYSSELNVNALLLGDSALYLCASSLILTGSYGYTFGSGTRLTVV.

The chain carries TRBV11-3 and TRBJ2-1; TRBD2 matches at 8 bases. V was clipped by 5 bases and J by 7 bases; unmatched bases: 10. The CDR3 has 15 residues. Per germline, CDR1 SGHNT and CDR2 YENEEA. The CDR3 DNA sequence: TGTGCCAGCAGCCTCGGGGTAGCGGGATGGAATGAGCAGTTCTTC. This encodes CASSLGVAGWNEQFF.

V gene TRBV3-1 (or the pseudogene TRBV3-2) combines with J gene TRBJ2-2; possibly TRBD1 for D (5 bases). The CDR3 runs to 15 residues. The V gene lost 0 bases and the J gene lost 8 bases, with 13 bases spanning the gap. Germline CDR1 reads LGHDT; CDR2 reads YNNKEL (reference sequence). CDR3 amino acids: CASSQDRQFMGELFF. The CDR3 nucleotides are TGTGCCAGCAGCCAAGATAGACAGTTCATGGGGGAGCTGTTTTTT.